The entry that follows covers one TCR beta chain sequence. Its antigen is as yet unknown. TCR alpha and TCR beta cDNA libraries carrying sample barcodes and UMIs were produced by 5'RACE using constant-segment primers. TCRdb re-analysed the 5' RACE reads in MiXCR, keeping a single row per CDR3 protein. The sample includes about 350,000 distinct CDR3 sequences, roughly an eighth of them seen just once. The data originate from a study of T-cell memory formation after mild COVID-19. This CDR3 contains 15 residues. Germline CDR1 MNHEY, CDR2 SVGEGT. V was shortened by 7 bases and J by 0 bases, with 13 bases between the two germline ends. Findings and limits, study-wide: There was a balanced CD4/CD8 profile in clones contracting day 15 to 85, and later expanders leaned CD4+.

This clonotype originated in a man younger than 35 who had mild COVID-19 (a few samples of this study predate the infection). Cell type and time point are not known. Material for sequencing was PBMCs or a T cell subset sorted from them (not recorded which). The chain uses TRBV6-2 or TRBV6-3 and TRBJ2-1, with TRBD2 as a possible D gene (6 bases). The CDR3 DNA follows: TGTGCCAGCACTGTAGCGGCGGCCTCCTACAATGAGCAGTTCTTC. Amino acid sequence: CASTVAAASYNEQFF.